Listed here are 8 T cell receptor beta chains from one sample, sequenced in a study of vaccination effects on CD4 cells after COVID-19. The authors isolated CD4+ T cells after around 9 days of culture. These receptors have no identified antigens. Measured with immunoSEQ multiplex PCR; TCRdb has only the in-frame clones, and not every one. The sample includes 35,000 to 40,000 clones, about four fifths of them seen just once. Sequencing was performed on CD4+ T cells from PBMCs cultured without peptide, taken before COVID-19 vaccination. The receptors were sampled from a human donor who received a COVID-19 vaccine.

The chain is built from TRBV6-1 and TRBJ1-6; TRBD1 aligns across 9 bases. J gave up 16 bases and V 2 bases, and 12 bases lay outside the gene matches. The CDR3 has 15 amino acids. CDR1 MNHNS and CDR2 SASEGT come from the germline V gene. CDR3 residues: CASSESGQGGVGLHF. In nucleotides, the CDR3 is TGTGCCAGCAGTGAATCGGGACAGGGAGGAGTTGGGCTCCACTTT.

The chain has TRBV7-2 and TRBJ2-5; 8 bases align to TRBD1. Per germline, CDR1 SGHTA and CDR2 FQGNSA. This CDR3 has 15 residues. V shed 5 bases and J 6 bases; nucleotides not matched to a gene: 11. CDR3 DNA sequence: TGTGCCAGCAGCCTAACGCCGGACAGGGCTCAGACCCAGTACTTC. It translates to CASSLTPDRAQTQYF.

CDR3 loop: CASRAGGPSTGELFF. CDR3 nucleotide sequence: TGTGCCAGCAGGGCGGGGGGGCCTTCCACCGGGGAGCTGTTTTTT. This rearrangement joins TRBV28 to TRBJ2-2; 9 nucleotides agree with TRBD2. The V gene's germline CDR1 is MDHEN and CDR2 SYDVKM. CDR3 length equals 15 residues. After removal of 6 bases from V and 4 bases from J, the junction contained 6 bases not matched to a gene.

This chain uses TRBV3-1 (or the pseudogene TRBV3-2) with TRBJ1-5; D not resolved. Germline assignment: CDR1 LGHDT and CDR2 YNNKEL (reference sequence). Trimming left V 6 bases short and J 15 bases short, with 15 bases between. The CDR3 runs 11 residues. The CDR3 coding sequence is TGTGCCAGCAGTTTGACGACCGCTCGGCATTTT. Encoded protein: CASSLTTARHF.

The V gene is TRBV9, the J gene TRBJ2-3; D call uncertain. Germline V gene data show CDR1 as SGDLS and CDR2 as YYNGEE. There are 13 residues in the CDR3. The V end lost 6 bases, the J end lost 6 bases, and 14 bases lay between the germline ends. The CDR3 sequence is CASTTLPADTQYF. CDR3 DNA: TGTGCCAGCACCACCCTCCCGGCGGATACGCAGTATTTT.

DNA of the CDR3: TGTGCCAGGACAGGGGTAGCTGAAGCTTTCTTT. Translation gives CARTGVAEAFF. The J gene is TRBJ1-1, the V gene TRBV27; 8 nucleotides match TRBD1. Germline trimming cut 9 bases from V and 6 bases from J; bases unmatched to any gene: 3. The CDR3 totals 11 residues. Germline CDR1 reads MNHEY; CDR2 reads SMNVEV (reference sequence).

The CDR3 DNA sequence: TGTGCCAGCAGCCCCTCGGGGGGGCTTGGGGGCTACACCTTC. Its translation is CASSPSGGLGGYTF. The chain recombines TRBV7-3 with TRBJ1-2; TRBD1 is a possible D gene (6 bases). CDR3 length: 14 residues. Trimming shortened V by 5 bases and J by 8 bases, and 18 bases separated the two germline ends. Germline V lookup: CDR1 SGHTA, CDR2 FQGTGA.

The V and J genes are TRBV6-4 and TRBJ2-5, with a weak D call TRBD1 (6 bases). V was clipped by 2 bases and J by 6 bases, with 16 bases between them. Germline CDR1 and CDR2: MRHNA and SNTAGT. CDR3 length equals 15 residues. The CDR3 reads CASSDPKTGPKTQYF. The CDR3 nucleotides are TGTGCCAGCAGTGACCCAAAGACAGGTCCGAAGACCCAGTACTTC.